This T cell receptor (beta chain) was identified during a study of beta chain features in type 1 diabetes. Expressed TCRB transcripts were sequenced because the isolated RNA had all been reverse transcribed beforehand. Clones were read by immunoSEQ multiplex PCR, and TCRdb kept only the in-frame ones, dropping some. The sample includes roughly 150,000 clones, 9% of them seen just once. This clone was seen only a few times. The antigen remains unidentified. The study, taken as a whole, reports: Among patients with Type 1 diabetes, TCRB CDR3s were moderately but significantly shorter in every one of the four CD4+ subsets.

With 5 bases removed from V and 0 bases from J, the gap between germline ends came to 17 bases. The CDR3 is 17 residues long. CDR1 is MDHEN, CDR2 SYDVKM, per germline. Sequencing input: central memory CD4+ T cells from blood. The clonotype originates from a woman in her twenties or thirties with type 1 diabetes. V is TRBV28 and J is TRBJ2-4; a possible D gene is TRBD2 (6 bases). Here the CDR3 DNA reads TGTGCCAGCAGTCCCTTCGGAGGGTTACTAGCCAAAAACATTCAGTACTTC. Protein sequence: CASSPFGGLLAKNIQYF.